Detailed here is one TCR beta chain. What this receptor recognizes is not known. No quality values exist for individual bases; no much larger clone is one base distant. These data belong to a study of vaccination effects on CD4 cells after COVID-19 (dated by TCRdb to 2022 to 2024). As for the study more broadly: Two doses of either the BNT162b2 or the mRNA-1273 mRNA SARS-CoV-2 vaccine were administered to participants. Cultures from other donors in the study were sequenced using the Oncomine TCR Beta short-read assay on an Illumina iSeq 100. Altogether, around 9 COVID-19 convalescent patients and several SARS-CoV-2-naive healthy vaccine recipients made up the full study. SARS-CoV-2 spike-specific CD4+ TCR repertoires from before and after mRNA vaccination were compared in COVID-19 convalescent patients and in infection-naive vaccine recipients. Here is what the overall study found, with its caveats: In healthy vaccine recipients, vaccine-induced clones were almost all SARS-CoV-2 mono-reactive, with only 1 of 255 being cross-reactive with common cold coronaviruses. At late post-vaccination timepoints, both infection-induced and vaccine-induced clones showed marked clonal contraction, consistent with waning T cell responses. The study was limited by a small number of convalescent patients and lacked early post-infection timepoints.

Library generation was performed with the immunoSEQ multiplex PCR assay. TCR beta CDR3 sequencing was performed on DNA from the cultured, isolated CD4+ T cells. Concerning the study's data processing: Non-productive TCR sequences were discarded, and reads were trimmed to the CDR3 region, with only CDR3s of 7 or more amino acids retained. Antigen-specific clonotypes were identified using the MANAFEST web app by comparison of expansion in peptide wells against reference cultures. Positive clones required FDR<0.05 expansion versus reference and all other wells, odds ratio above 5, and frequency above 0.1% in two replicate wells. Cross-reactive clonotypes were defined as significantly expanded in SARS-CoV-2 spike wells and in at least one common cold coronavirus spike condition. CDR3 similarity was assessed by Levenshtein distance using the stringdist R package, and unrooted trees were constructed with ape in R 3.6.1. The clones in this table, taken by TCRdb from immuneACCESS, are in-frame only. Not every clone is retained; where verified, under half of the shortfall comes from an unresolved V gene, and the cause of the rest is unknown. Clonal size and the V and J genes are those of that table, whereas D and trimming came from the DNA. Recorded for this sample are roughly 50,000 clones; roughly 73% of them occurred a single time. The ten top clones hold about 6% of the sample.

Germline trimming amounts to 10 bases on V and 6 bases on J, with 11 as the count of junction bases outside the gene matches. Looking up the germline V gene yields CDR1 MNHNS and CDR2 SASEGT. The CDR3 spans 15 residues, from the cysteine through the phenylalanine. Kept here is only the CDR3 DNA, which spans 45 bases and is read in frame from base 1. In the ViraFEST assay, PBMC were stimulated with viral peptide pools, and antigen-specific CD4+ T cell clonotypes were then identified by expansion using TCR sequencing. After around eleven days of culture, CD4+ T cells were isolated with the EasySep CD4+ T cell isolation kit. Negative nucleocapsid antibody results before and after vaccination confirmed that the healthy vaccine recipients had no prior SARS-CoV-2 infection. Each well held two million PBMC cultured in IMDM containing roughly 5.1% human AB serum, 9 to 10 IU/ml IL-2 and gentamicin, along with 10 ug/ml peptides. On days 3 and 7, half of the culture medium was replaced with fresh IL-2-containing medium. Unless noted otherwise, every peptide stimulation condition was cultured in triplicate wells. Using Ficoll-Paque Plus gradient centrifugation, PBMC were separated from whole blood and then either used fresh or cryopreserved at -140C. The overlapping peptide pools covered the spike proteins of SARS-CoV-2 as well as those of the common cold coronaviruses HCoV-NL63, HCoV-OC43 and HCoV-229E. The QIAamp micro DNA kit was used to extract genomic DNA from the cultured CD4+ T cells.

The chain is made from TRBV6-1 and TRBJ2-2; 10 middle bases align to TRBD2. The origin of this receptor is a human donor who received a COVID-19 vaccine. Sequencing was performed on CD4+ T cells from PBMCs cultured with HCoV-OC43 spike peptides, taken before COVID-19 vaccination. The cell subset or site label for this specimen denotes: HCoV-OC43 spike overlapping peptide pool stimulation. At the DNA level, the sequence is TGTGCCATCCAAAAAGCGGGGGGGCCTTCCGGGGAGCTGTTTTTT. Translated, this is CAIQKAGGPSGELFF.